A selection of T cell receptor beta chains follows, all from one sample in a study of T cells in Graves' hyperthyroidism and ophthalmopathy. TCRdb re-derived calls from the multiplex PCR reads in MiXCR, one entry per CDR3 protein. The profile shows roughly 98,000 distinct CDR3 sequences, roughly 39% of them singletons. The sequencing input was peripheral blood or thyroid tissue (not recorded which). The receptors derive from a woman aged 25 to 39 with Graves' hyperthyroidism. CDR3s include the opening cysteine and the closing phenylalanine or tryptophan. The D gene is left open where the match is weak. The size field is filled for only some rows; it gives once, few, many or a size class.

NA,TRBV7-2,TRBJ1-2,12,many,TGTGCCAGCAGCTTCAGGGCCGAGGGCTACACCTTC,CASSFRAEGYTF
NA,TRBV12-3/TRBV12-4,TRBJ2-3,11,many,TGTGCCAGCAGTTTAGTTGTCGGGGGACATTTT,CASSLVVGGHF
TRBD2,TRBV5-5,TRBJ2-7,15,NA,TGTGCCAGCAGCTCGACTAGCGGGAGCTCCCACGAGCAGTACTTC,CASSSTSGSSHEQYF
TRBD1,TRBV15,TRBJ1-2,15,many,TGTGCCACCAGCAGAGATACAGGGGCGAACTATGGCTACACCTTC,CATSRDTGANYGYTF
TRBD1,TRBV5-1,TRBJ2-5,15,NA,TGCGCCAGCAGCTTGGGGACAGGGAAACAAGAGACCCAGTACTTC,CASSLGTGKQETQYF
TRBD2,TRBV9,TRBJ2-3,15,many,TGTGCCAGCAGCGCCGGGACTAGCGTGACAGATACGCAGTATTTT,CASSAGTSVTDTQYF
TRBD2,TRBV20-1,TRBJ2-1,14,NA,TGCAGTGCTAGAGATCCCACTAGCGGGAGCGAGCAGTTCTTC,CSARDPTSGSEQFF
TRBD1,TRBV7-6,TRBJ1-4,16,NA,TGTGCCAGCAGCGGTGGACCGGGACAGGGAAATGCAAAACTGTTTTTT,CASSGGPGQGNAKLFF
NA,TRBV6-6,TRBJ2-7,15,many,TGTGCCAGCACCCATGGGGAAGACGGGTCCTACGAGCAGTACTTC,CASTHGEDGSYEQYF
TRBD1,TRBV9,TRBJ1-2,15,many,TGTGCCAGCAGCGTTTCCGGGACAGGCAACTATGGCTACACCTTC,CASSVSGTGNYGYTF
NA,TRBV18,TRBJ1-3,15,NA,TGTGCCAGCTCACCTGGCAGCTACTCTGGAAACACCATATATTTT,CASSPGSYSGNTIYF
NA,TRBV24-1,TRBJ2-7,13,NA,TGTGCCACCAGTGCTGGGGGACCCTACGAGCAGTACTTC,CATSAGGPYEQYF
TRBD1,TRBV28,TRBJ2-3,15,NA,TGTGCCAGCAGCCGTCGACAGGGAGGCACAGATACGCAGTATTTT,CASSRRQGGTDTQYF
NA,TRBV7-2,TRBJ1-2,12,many,TGTGCCAGCAGCTTAGTGAGTTATGGCTACACCTTC,CASSLVSYGYTF
TRBD1,TRBV15,TRBJ2-7,13,few,TGTGCCACCAGCAGCGAGACAGGGCGCGAGCAGTACTTC,CATSSETGREQYF
NA,TRBV2,TRBJ1-1,14,NA,TGTGCCAGCAGAGCGACGGACTTGAACACTGGAGCTTTCTTT,CASRATDLNTGAFF
TRBD2,TRBV20-1,TRBJ2-7,19,once,TGCAGTGCTAGAAGAGGTCTCCTTAGCGGGAGTCCCCTGACCTACGAGCAGTACTTC,CSARRGLLSGSPLTYEQYF
TRBD1,TRBV20-1,TRBJ2-7,13,NA,TGCAGTGCTCCGACAGGGGGATACTACGAGCAGTACTTC,CSAPTGGYYEQYF
NA,TRBV5-1,TRBJ2-5,12,many,TGCGCCAGCAGTCGGCAGGGAGAGGCCCAGTACTTC,CASSRQGEAQYF
TRBD1,TRBV10-3,TRBJ1-2,13,many,TGTGCCACCGCGACAGGGCACTACTATGGCTACACCTTC,CATATGHYYGYTF
NA,TRBV5-1,TRBJ1-1,15,many,TGCGCCAGCAGCTTGAAACAGGGACTGAACACTGAAGCTTTCTTT,CASSLKQGLNTEAFF